Sequencing of this T cell receptor beta chain was carried out in a study of cytomegalovirus exposure and HLA in healthy donors. Study-wide results and limits: In vitro checks showed that three CMV-associated chains really do target CMV antigens. Listed as cytomegalovirus-associated were 150 to 200 TCR beta chains.

A few counts support this clone. Its antigen is unidentified. CDR1 and CDR2 from the germline V gene are MNHNY and SVGAGI (reference sequence). The CDR3 sequence is 15 residues long. Deletions cut 5 bases from V and 4 bases from J, with 16 bases between. At the time of sampling, donors were nominally healthy, though unrecorded immune exposures were likely. Vbeta (60) and Jbeta (13) primers were used in the PCR. Method: immunoSEQ multiplex PCR; TCRdb's copy keeps in-frame clones and lacks some. The repertoire holds 150,000 to 200,000 clones, with over 75% as singletons. Sequencing was done on a sample of PBMCs. The TCR was taken from a human donor in good health. The V gene is TRBV6-6, the J gene TRBJ2-3; D uncertain. In DNA form, the CDR3 reads TGTGCCAGCAGTCACGCCCGGTCCATGGCAGATACGCAGTATTTT. Translating it yields CASSHARSMADTQYF.